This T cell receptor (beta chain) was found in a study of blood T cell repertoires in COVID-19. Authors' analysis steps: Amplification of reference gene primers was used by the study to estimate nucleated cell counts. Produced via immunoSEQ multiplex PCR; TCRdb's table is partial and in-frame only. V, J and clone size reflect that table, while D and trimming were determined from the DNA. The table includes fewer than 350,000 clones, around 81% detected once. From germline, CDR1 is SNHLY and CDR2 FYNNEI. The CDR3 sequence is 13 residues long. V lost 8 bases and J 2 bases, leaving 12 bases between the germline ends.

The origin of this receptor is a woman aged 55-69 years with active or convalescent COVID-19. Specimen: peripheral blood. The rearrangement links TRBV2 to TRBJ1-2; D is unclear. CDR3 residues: CASRPDTNYGYTF. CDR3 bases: TGTGCCAGCCGACCCGACACCAACTATGGCTACACCTTC. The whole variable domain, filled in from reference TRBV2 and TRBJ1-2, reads EPEVTQTPSHQVTQMGQEVILRCVPISNHLYFYWYRQILGQKVEFLVSFYNNEISEKSEIFDDQFSVERPDGSNFTLKIRSTKLEDSAMYFCASRPDTNYGYTFGSGTRLTVV.